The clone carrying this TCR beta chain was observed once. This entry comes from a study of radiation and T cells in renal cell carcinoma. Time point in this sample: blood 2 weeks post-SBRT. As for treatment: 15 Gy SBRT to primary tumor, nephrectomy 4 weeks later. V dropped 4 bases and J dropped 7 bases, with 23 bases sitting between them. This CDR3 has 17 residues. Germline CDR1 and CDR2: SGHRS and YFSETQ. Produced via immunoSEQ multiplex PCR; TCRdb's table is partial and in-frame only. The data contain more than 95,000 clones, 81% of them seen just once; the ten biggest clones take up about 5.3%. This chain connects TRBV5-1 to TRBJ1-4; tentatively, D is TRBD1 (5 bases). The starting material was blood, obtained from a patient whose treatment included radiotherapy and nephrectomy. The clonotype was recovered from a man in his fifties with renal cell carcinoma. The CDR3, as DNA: TGCGCCAGCAGCCAGGGCCGGGACTCCGAACGGGGTGAAAAACTGTTTTTT. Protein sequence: CASSQGRDSERGEKLFF.